This T cell receptor (beta chain) stems from a study of blood T cell repertoires in COVID-19. Whole-study context: Sites across the United States, Italy and Spain contributed samples from acute and convalescent COVID-19.

Profiled with immunoSEQ multiplex PCR; TCRdb holds only in-frame clones, not every one. This table holds 650,000 to 800,000 clones, 85% to 90% found once. Trimming took 0 bases from V and 8 from J, leaving 15 bases between them. The CDR3 spans 15 residues. The germline CDR1 and CDR2 sequences are SGHTS and YDEGEE. The sequenced material came from peripheral blood. The receptor was derived from a woman younger than 35 with acute or convalescent COVID-19. V usage is TRBV5-8 and J usage is TRBJ1-5; D might be TRBD1 (5 bases). CDR3 protein: CASSLDISLREPQHF. CDR3 DNA sequence: TGTGCCAGCAGCTTGGACATTTCCCTCAGGGAGCCCCAGCATTTT.